These 16 T cell receptor beta chains came from one sample sequenced in a study of blood T cell repertoires in COVID-19. TCRdb's copy holds only in-frame clones and misses some; the assay was immunoSEQ multiplex PCR. This sample has around 250,000 clones, with 70% to 90% found just once. The sequenced material came from PBMCs or T cells enriched from blood (not recorded which). The receptors originated from a woman in her 50s who had recovered from COVID-19.

The genes are TRBV12-3 or TRBV12-4 and TRBJ1-5, with TRBD1 as a possible D gene (6 bases). V dropped 7 bases and J dropped 7 bases, with 14 bases sitting between them. CDR3 size: 13 residues. The CDR3 reads CASNLGGEQPQHF. CDR3 nucleotide sequence: TGTGCCAGCAACCTAGGGGGAGAACAGCCCCAGCATTTT.

The J gene is TRBJ2-6, the V gene TRBV19; TRBD1 matches at 9 bases. Germline assignment: CDR1 LNHDA and CDR2 SQIVND (reference sequence). CDR3 length: 17 amino acids. J gave up 1 base and V 8 bases, and 9 bases lay outside the gene matches. For the CDR3, the DNA is TGTGCCAGTCACCTCGGGGACAGGGTTTCTGGGGCCAACGTCCTGACTTTC. Translating gives CASHLGDRVSGANVLTF.

This clone was detected once. This chain uses TRBV5-6 with TRBJ1-4; perhaps TRBD1 as D (5 bases). Germline V gives CDR1 SGHDT, CDR2 YYEEEE. Trimming removed 4 bases from V and 0 bases from J, with 7 bases in between. The CDR3 spans 14 residues. CDR3 sequence reads: CASSVTATNEKLFF. DNA of the CDR3: TGTGCCAGCAGCGTGACAGCAACTAATGAAAAACTGTTTTTT.

The chain uses TRBV28 and TRBJ2-2; D is uncertain. Germline lookup yields CDR1 MDHEN and CDR2 SYDVKM. The CDR3 contains 15 residues. Trimming stripped 5 bases from V and 1 base from J, with 11 bases between. In DNA form, the CDR3 reads TGTGCCAGCAGTACCCAGGTCTGGAACACCGGGGAGCTGTTTTTT. Amino acids: CASSTQVWNTGELFF. The entire variable domain, with the rest obtained from reference TRBV28 and TRBJ2-2, is as follows: DVKVTQSSRYLVKRTGEKVFLECVQDMDHENMFWYRQDPGLGLRLIYFSYDVKMKEKGDIPEGYSVSREKKERFSLILESASTNQTSMYLCASSTQVWNTGELFFGEGSRLTVL.

The sample holds one count of this clone. The chain couples TRBV2 to TRBJ2-6; TRBD1 agrees at 9 bases. This CDR3 has 13 residues. V lost 6 bases, J lost 12 bases, and 6 bases stayed unmatched. CDR1 is SNHLY and CDR2 is FYNNEI in the germline V gene. The CDR3 DNA reads TGTGCCAGCAGGAGGGACAGGGATTCCGTCCTGACTTTC. Its protein product is CASRRDRDSVLTF.

The chain uses TRBV5-4 and TRBJ2-7; D is ambiguous. The germline V gene has CDR1 SGHNT and CDR2 YYREEE (reference sequence). V gave up 0 bases and J gave up 2 bases, with 9 bases separating them. This CDR3 has 14 amino acids. The CDR3 here is CASSLDYNPYEQYF. The CDR3 DNA sequence: TGTGCCAGCAGCTTGGACTACAACCCCTACGAGCAGTACTTC.

The J gene is TRBJ2-3, the V gene TRBV11-3, with 7 positions matching TRBD2. The CDR3 loop spans 13 amino acids. Germline-derived CDR1 and CDR2 are SGHNT and YENEEA. Trimming cost V 1 base and J 7 bases; bases outside gene matches: 2. CDR3 residues: CASSLAGGYTQYF. DNA of the CDR3: TGTGCCAGCAGCTTAGCGGGAGGCTATACGCAGTATTTT.

This clone occurred once. The chain employs TRBV20-1 and TRBJ1-5, with unresolved D. Germline V lookup: CDR1 DFQATT, CDR2 SNEGSKA (reference sequence). V shed 3 bases and J shed 3 bases, with 12 bases lying between them. The CDR3 length is 14 residues. The CDR3 protein is CSASLGRSNQPQHF. In DNA, the CDR3 is TGCAGTGCTAGTTTAGGCAGGTCCAATCAGCCCCAGCATTTT.

V and J are TRBV5-4 and TRBJ2-4; D is perhaps TRBD2 (6 bases). The germline V and J ends were trimmed by 10 bases and 3 bases, with 20 bases remaining between them. The CDR3 consists of 15 residues. Germline CDR1 and CDR2: SGHNT and YYREEE (reference sequence). The CDR3 here is CAGGDLTGGKNIQYF. CDR3 DNA sequence: TGTGCCGGCGGGGACTTGACCGGCGGCAAAAACATTCAGTACTTC.

This chain links TRBV3-1 (or the pseudogene TRBV3-2) with TRBJ2-4; TRBD1 matches 11 bases. J was trimmed by 9 bases and V by 5 bases; bases with no gene match: 6. The CDR3 has 14 amino acids. CDR1 is LGHDT, CDR2 YNNKEL, per germline (reference sequence). The DNA for the CDR3 is TGTGCCAGCAGCTATACTGGACAGGGGGCCATTCAGTACTTC. It yields the protein CASSYTGQGAIQYF.

The DNA of the CDR3 is TGCGCCAGCAGCCCCACACTGAACACTGAAGCTTTCTTT. Protein sequence: CASSPTLNTEAFF. V and J are TRBV5-1 and TRBJ1-1, with D unresolved. In germline, CDR1 is SGHRS, CDR2 YFSETQ. With 4 bases removed from V and 0 bases from J, the gap between germline ends came to 7 bases. This CDR3 region has 13 residues.

J is TRBJ1-1 and V is TRBV5-1; D is unclear. The CDR3 has 13 residues. Germline CDR1 and CDR2: SGHRS and YFSETQ. V lost 0 bases and J 6 bases, leaving 9 bases between the germline ends. CDR3 in DNA: TGCGCCAGCAGCTTGGCCCTTAAATCTGAAGCTTTCTTT. Translation: CASSLALKSEAFF.

The rearrangement uses TRBV5-6 and TRBJ2-5; 10 nucleotides agree with TRBD2. The J segment lost 9 bases and the V segment lost 4 bases, leaving 18 bases of the junction unmatched. This CDR3 is built from 17 residues. The germline gives CDR1 SGHDT, CDR2 YYEEEE. This chain's CDR3 is CASSPIPGLAPLGAQYF. Written as DNA, the CDR3 is TGTGCCAGCAGCCCAATACCGGGACTAGCGCCGTTAGGGGCCCAGTACTTC. The full variable domain, completed using reference TRBV5-6 and TRBJ2-5, is DAGVTQSPTHLIKTRGQQVTLRCSPKSGHDTVSWYQQALGQGPQFIFQYYEEEERQRGNFPDRFSGHQFPNYSSELNVNALLLGDSALYLCASSPIPGLAPLGAQYFGPGTRLLVL.

This chain connects TRBV24-1 to TRBJ2-6; D is possibly TRBD2 (6 bases). V was cut by 3 bases and J by 0 bases, with 14 bases left in between. Germline loops: CDR1 KGHDR, CDR2 SFDVKD. The CDR3 is 18 residues long. Here the CDR3 DNA reads TGTGCCACCAGTGATGCAACTAGCCCGAGCTCTGGGGCCAACGTCCTGACTTTC. Amino acid sequence: CATSDATSPSSGANVLTF.

The CDR3 is CASSPTYGKLTGNTIYF. The DNA of the CDR3 is TGTGCCAGCAGCCCTACTTACGGGAAGCTGACTGGAAACACCATATATTTT. The V and J genes are TRBV7-2 and TRBJ1-3; D gene ambiguous. Germline CDR1 SGHTA, CDR2 FQGNSA. The CDR3 consists of 17 residues. Trimming stripped 5 bases from V and 2 bases from J, with 19 bases between.

The chain links TRBV28 to TRBJ2-7; tentative D call: TRBD1 (5 bases). The germline V gene has CDR1 MDHEN and CDR2 SYDVKM. Trimming took off 3 bases at V and 5 bases at J, with 14 bases between the two ends. This CDR3 has 14 residues. CDR3 bases: TGTGCCAGCAGTTTCATGTTTGGCAGGGACGAGCAGTACTTC. It is translated as CASSFMFGRDEQYF.